The present entry profiles one T cell receptor beta chain with its context. This clonotype was detected many times. It lacks a known antigen. No qualities accompany the bases; no much larger clone lies one base away. The protocol used for the library was 5' RACE. The instrument was an Illumina HiSeq 2000. A universal primer binding site was introduced by template switching, and a unique molecular identifier was present in the final cDNA, enabling accurate counting of TCR cDNA molecules. Specific primers in the conserved constant-segment region were used to synthesize first-strand cDNA for the TCR alpha and beta chains. To control for contamination, every cDNA library was double barcoded, receiving both a SMART-Mk sample barcode and Illumina barcodes. TruSeq adapter sequences and Illumina sample barcodes were added in two successive PCR steps. Sequencing of the TCR alpha and beta cDNA libraries was done on the Illumina HiSeq platform using custom primers. From the authors' description of their analysis: Unique molecular identifiers were extracted from raw reads with MiGEC, and CDR3 positions were determined with MiXCR. For each individual, recombination models were inferred using an EM algorithm with the repgenHMM and IGoR tools. The analysis of shared clonotypes was done with the tcR package in R, with sharing normalized by the product of cloneset sizes. To study raw recombination free of thymic and clonal selection effects, out-of-frame nonproductive sequences were analyzed. TCRdb reanalyzed the raw reads on its own, using fastp at Q25 for trimming and MiXCR for clone calling, and kept in-frame beta chains. Under each unique CDR3 protein, matching rows form one entry showing the most common genes and DNA. TCRdb's processing, not the authors', yielded these V and J calls. Recorded for this sample are about 470,000 distinct CDR3 sequences; roughly 26% of them occurred a single time. About 2.7% of the sample is taken by the ten largest.

The sample is drawn from a study of identical twins (TCRdb year 2016). As for the study more broadly: TCR alpha and beta repertoires from monozygotic twins, unrelated adults of various ages and cord blood were deep-sequenced to test whether fetal clonotypes persist. Replicate twin experiments were performed at different times using different library preparation protocols to rule out contamination.

The V end gives up 6 bases and the J end 4 bases, leaving 6 bases in the junction not matched to a gene. Counted from cysteine to phenylalanine, this CDR3 has 15 amino acids. The read is trimmed to its CDR3 DNA, 45 bases read in frame from base 1. Every donor in the study was a healthy Caucasian. Three pairs of female monozygotic twins, all aged about 18 to 30 years, were included in the twin cohort. Positive isolation kits from Invitrogen were used to isolate CD4+ and CD8+ T cell populations. The research as a whole found: Abundant cord blood beta clonotypes had fewer insertions, young adult naive repertoires showed a similar but weaker trend, and memory repertoires showed no such trend. Zero-insertion analyses could be partly confounded by invariant T cells such as MAIT and iNKT, though diverse VJ usage argued against such confounding for most clonotypes. In monozygotic twins, recombination models systematically underestimated out-of-frame TCR alpha sharing, but the models matched the sharing seen between unrelated individuals. Compared with coincidental sharing between unrelated individuals, out-of-frame TCR alpha sequences shared between twins showed an excess of sequences with low generation probability. Because the same donors could not be followed over many years, the conclusions depended on cross-sectional statistical analysis. A weaker excess of twin sharing was found in beta out-of-frame sequences because the signal-to-noise ratio was lowered by fewer shared sequences.

The same sample was also studied in work on T cells expressing NK-cell markers. The other study reports the following: TCR beta-chain repertoires were profiled in sorted CD3+CD56+NKG2C+, CD3+CD56+NKG2C- and CD3+CD56-NKG2C+ T-cell subsets from seven or eight donors. Among the eight sequenced donors, seven were HCMV-seropositive and one was HCMV-seronegative. In several experiments an anti-gammadeltaTCR antibody was added to restrict sorting to alphabetaTCR-expressing T cells. In five to seven donors, the dominant CD3+CD56+NKG2C+ clonotypes were among the top 10 CD8+ clonotypes and accounted for about 1.0-7.5% of CD8+ T cells. Those dominant clonotypes were again the most abundant among CD3+CD56-NKG2C+ cells in several donors, at about 25-60.1%. It remained unclear whether the expanded NKG2C-expressing T cell clones were specific for HCMV antigens. All eight donors whose samples were sequenced were randomly selected healthy volunteers, three of them men and five women. A commercial ELISA kit detecting HCMV-specific IgG in serum was used to determine HCMV serostatus. MIGEC handled demultiplexing of the reads and grouping by UMI, while MiTCR was used to assemble and quantify clonotypes. Only TCR cDNA sequences supported by at least two reads were kept to exclude erroneous sequences. The tcR package was used for downstream repertoire analysis, and clonotypes were matched between fractions using CDR3 nucleotide sequence together with V segment. Antigen specificity was annotated against VDJdb with VDJmatch, allowing one amino acid substitution in CDR3.

This TCR was recovered from a woman aged 18-29 years in good health. The chain couples TRBV12-3 or TRBV12-4 to TRBJ1-5; 10 middle bases align to TRBD1. The material sequenced was CD4+ T cells sorted from blood. This receptor carries the CDR3 CASRFGQGGNQPQHF. Here is the DNA: TGTGCCAGCAGATTTGGACAGGGGGGGAATCAGCCCCAGCATTTT.